This entry lists 24 T cell receptor beta chains sequenced from one sample in a study of regulatory T cells in long-lasting Graves disease. Time point here: newly diagnosed GD, antithyroid drugs for less than 3 months. Following extraction of RNA from PBMCs, that RNA was used to make the TCR library. For TCR beta, libraries came from iRepertoire HTBI primers and Arm-PCR of CDR3 regions. Each CDR3 protein is one row after TCRdb ran MiXCR on the multiplex PCR reads. The sample yields 680,000 or so distinct CDR3 sequences, 15% to 20% seen once. These data were likewise used in another study, on T cells in Graves' hyperthyroidism and ophthalmopathy.

The source was peripheral blood mononuclear cells (PBMCs), collected at new diagnosis, from a patient treated with antithyroid drugs. The receptors stem from a woman under 40 with Graves disease.

This chain links TRBV20-1 with TRBJ2-2; 11 bases align to TRBD1. The CDR3 contains 16 residues. CDR1 is DFQATT, CDR2 SNEGSKA, per germline (reference sequence). Trimming removed 1 base from V and 2 bases from J; junction bases left unmatched: 3. For the CDR3, the DNA is TGCAGTGCTAGAGCCGGGACAGGGGGTAACACCGGGGAGCTGTTTTTT. Protein product: CSARAGTGGNTGELFF.

This clonotype was observed a handful of times. The chain has TRBV20-1 and TRBJ2-5; the match to TRBD2 covers 7 bases. From germline, CDR1 is DFQATT and CDR2 SNEGSKA (reference sequence). Losses at the gene ends were 6 bases for V and 4 bases for J; bases not matched to a gene: 8. The CDR3 covers 13 residues. CDR3 nucleotide sequence: TGCAGTGCCCGGACGCCGGGGGGAGAGACCCAGTACTTC. Translating it yields CSARTPGGETQYF.

This clonotype occurred many times. This chain joins TRBV28 and TRBJ2-7; 7 positions match TRBD1. After removal of 6 bases from V and 6 bases from J, the junction contained 5 bases not matched to a gene. The CDR3 totals 12 residues. Germline V CDR1 and CDR2: MDHEN, SYDVKM. The CDR3 region has the DNA TGTGCCAGCAGCTATAGACAGGGCGAGCAGTACTTC. Its translation is CASSYRQGEQYF.

A few counts support this clonotype. In DNA, the CDR3 is TGTGCCAGCAGTTACTCGATGGTGGGGGGGGGTGAAGCTTTCTTT. Amino acid sequence: CASSYSMVGGGEAFF. The V call is TRBV6-5, the J call TRBJ1-1; possible D gene TRBD1, 5 bases. Per the germline V gene, CDR1 is MNHEY and CDR2 is SVGAGI. The CDR3 has 15 amino acids. V dropped 0 bases and J dropped 7 bases, with 15 bases sitting between them.

Ten or more counts support this clonotype. This chain connects TRBV6-2 or TRBV6-3 to TRBJ1-5; D is possibly TRBD1 (5 bases). Germline V gene lookup returns CDR1 MNHEY and CDR2 SVGEGT. The V end lost 0 bases, the J end lost 2 bases, and 5 bases lay between the germline ends. The CDR3 length is 14 residues. The DNA for the CDR3 is TGTGCCAGCAGTTACTCAGGGGGCAATCAGCCCCAGCATTTT. Encoded protein: CASSYSGGNQPQHF.

This clonotype appeared a few times. The gene calls are TRBV29-1 and TRBJ2-7, with D possibly TRBD1 on 6 matching bases. The CDR3 spans 13 residues. Germline CDR1 SQVTM, CDR2 ANQGSEA. V lost 7 bases to trimming and J lost 4 bases, with 17 bases between them. For the CDR3, the DNA is TGCAGCGCAGGTTTTAGAGGGGGATACGAGCAGTACTTC. This gives the protein CSAGFRGGYEQYF.

Many counts were recorded for this clonotype. This rearrangement joins TRBV2 to TRBJ2-3; D may be TRBD1 (6 bases). V shed 4 bases and J shed 1 base, with 12 bases lying between them. Germline V gene data show CDR1 as SNHLY and CDR2 as FYNNEI. The CDR3 consists of 15 residues. The CDR3 here is CASSVQGLGTDTQYF. In DNA form, the CDR3 reads TGTGCCAGCAGTGTACAGGGATTGGGCACAGATACGCAGTATTTT.

At least ten counts were recorded for this clonotype. This chain connects TRBV3-1 to TRBJ2-7; 12 nucleotides align to TRBD2. V was pared by 8 bases and J by 3 bases, with 2 bases of the junction left unmatched. The CDR3 is made up of 13 amino acids. CDR1 is LGHDT, CDR2 YNNKEL, per germline (reference sequence). Here the CDR3 reads CASGLAGRYEQYF. The CDR3 coding sequence is TGTGCCAGCGGACTAGCGGGACGCTACGAGCAGTACTTC.

This clonotype was seen many times. The genes are TRBV12-3 or TRBV12-4 and TRBJ1-2, with 8 bases that match TRBD1. J lost 4 bases, V lost 6 bases, and 13 bases had no gene match. This CDR3 contains 16 residues. The DNA for the CDR3 is TGTGCCAGCAGCCTGTCTGATGGACAGGGCATCTATGGCTACACCTTC. Its translation: CASSLSDGQGIYGYTF.

In regard to this clonotype: A far larger clone is a single base away, which makes a read error likely. The V gene is TRBV2, the J gene TRBJ2-3, with 13 bases matching TRBD2. The J call is in doubt because the DNA end fits TRBJ2-7 better. The CDR3 is 21 amino acids. Germline V gene lookup returns CDR1 SNHLY and CDR2 FYNNEI. This CDR3 is CATARQGPTPGLAGISYEQYF. CDR3 bases: TGTGCCACCGCCCGACAGGGCCCCACACCGGGACTAGCGGGAATCTCCTACGAGCAGTACTTC.

In its sample, this clonotype was seen many times. The chain is built from TRBV6-1 and TRBJ1-1; no definite D call. The germline gives CDR1 MNHNS, CDR2 SASEGT. This CDR3 is built from 15 residues. Deletions cut 6 bases from V and 0 bases from J, with 14 bases between. This CDR3 is CASSGHTPMNTEAFF. The CDR3 DNA reads as TGTGCCAGCAGCGGTCATACACCTATGAACACTGAAGCTTTCTTT.

The chain combines TRBV6-1 with TRBJ1-1; weak D call: TRBD1 (5 bases). CDR1 is MNHNS and CDR2 is SASEGT in the germline V gene. With 1 base removed from V and 5 bases from J, the gap between germline ends came to 11 bases. The CDR3 runs 14 residues. CDR3 sequence reads: CASSEEAGWTEAFF. CDR3 DNA: TGTGCCAGCAGTGAAGAGGCAGGGTGGACTGAAGCTTTCTTT.

In its sample, this clonotype was seen a few times. CDR3 loop: CASSPRQLAGAPNEQFF. In nucleotides, the CDR3 is TGTGCCAGCTCACCGAGACAACTAGCGGGAGCCCCCAATGAGCAGTTCTTC. The genes are TRBV18 and TRBJ2-1; 11 bases map to TRBD2. The CDR3 loop spans 17 amino acids. The V and J ends lost 3 bases and 6 bases, in that order; junction bases with no gene match: 10. Germline loops: CDR1 KGHSH, CDR2 LQKENI.

The chain joins TRBV9 to TRBJ1-5, with D unresolved. Germline assignment: CDR1 SGDLS and CDR2 YYNGEE. Between the trimmed V and J ends, which lost 1 base and 0 bases, there was a span of 8 bases. The CDR3 has 15 amino acids. The DNA of the CDR3 is TGTGCCAGCAGCGTATCCCCCGATAGCAATCAGCCCCAGCATTTT. Translating gives CASSVSPDSNQPQHF.

This clonotype showed up many times. CDR3 protein: CSAAIGLALSYEQYF. The CDR3, as DNA: TGCAGCGCGGCGATCGGACTAGCCCTATCCTACGAGCAGTACTTC. The rearrangement uses TRBV29-1 and TRBJ2-7, with 8 bases identical to TRBD2. V trimming: 7 bases; J trimming: 1 base; junction bases outside the gene matches: 12. This CDR3 spans 15 amino acids. Germline assignment: CDR1 SQVTM and CDR2 ANQGSEA.

The V gene is TRBV25-1, the J gene TRBJ1-2; TRBD1 matches at 9 bases. This CDR3 region has 16 residues. The germline CDR1 and CDR2 sequences are MGHDK and SYGVNS. Unmatched junction bases numbered 9, after V lost 2 bases and J lost 5 bases. The CDR3 sequence is CASSEAPGQGLYGYTF. The CDR3 bases are TGTGCCAGCAGTGAAGCACCGGGACAGGGCCTTTATGGCTACACCTTC.

The chain employs TRBV5-5 and TRBJ2-7; 9 bases line up with TRBD1. The CDR3 extends over 14 amino acids. Germline assignment: CDR1 SGHKS and CDR2 YYEKEE (reference sequence). Unmatched junction bases numbered 8, after V lost 4 bases and J lost 6 bases. CDR3 coding DNA: TGTGCCAGCAGCGGCACCGGGACAGGGCCCGAGCAGTACTTC. As protein: CASSGTGTGPEQYF.

This clonotype was observed a handful of times. The rearrangement joins TRBV7-9 to TRBJ1-6; D not certain. This CDR3 has 16 amino acids. From germline, CDR1 is SEHNR and CDR2 FQNEAQ (reference sequence). V gave up 4 bases and J gave up 8 bases, with 18 bases separating them. The CDR3 here is CASSSPGLSGDSPLHF. The CDR3 bases are TGTGCCAGCAGCTCGCCCGGGTTGAGCGGGGATTCACCCCTCCACTTT.

This clonotype came up a few times. V is TRBV6-1 and J is TRBJ2-1, with D perhaps matching TRBD2 (7 bases). The CDR3 totals 14 residues. Trimming shortened V by 10 bases and J by 9 bases, and 22 bases separated the two germline ends. Per the germline V gene, CDR1 is MNHNS and CDR2 is SASEGT. CDR3: CATTPGGGQIEQFF. The CDR3 nucleotides are TGTGCCACAACACCGGGGGGCGGGCAAATTGAGCAGTTCTTC.

This chain links TRBV3-1 with TRBJ2-3; D is possibly TRBD1 (6 bases). Per the germline V gene, CDR1 is LGHDT and CDR2 is YNNKEL (reference sequence). The V end lost 0 bases, the J end lost 3 bases, and 10 bases lay between the germline ends. This CDR3 has 15 amino acids. The CDR3 reads CASSQDSQGTDTQYF. The CDR3, as DNA: TGTGCCAGCAGCCAAGATTCCCAGGGGACAGATACGCAGTATTTT.

This clonotype has a count of ten or more. The chain has TRBV27 and TRBJ1-5, with D unclear. CDR1 and CDR2 (germline): MNHEY, SMNVEV (reference sequence). The length of the CDR3 is 12 residues. The ends were cut back, 6 bases at V and 6 bases at J, with 9 bases in the middle. The CDR3 loop reads CASSLVGQPQHF. The CDR3 DNA reads TGTGCCAGCAGCTTAGTGGGTCAGCCCCAGCATTTT.

The gene calls are TRBV24-1 and TRBJ1-2, with D uncertain. V was shortened by 3 bases and J by 4 bases, with 11 bases between the two germline ends. Per the germline V gene, CDR1 is KGHDR and CDR2 is SFDVKD. This CDR3 spans 14 amino acids. Here the CDR3 DNA reads TGTGCCACCAGTGATACTGGGGAGGCCTATGGCTACACCTTC. Its protein product is CATSDTGEAYGYTF.

In the case of this clonotype: A much larger clone is a single base away; this may be a read error. V gene TRBV30 combines with J gene TRBJ2-7; 7 bases map to TRBD2. CDR1 is GTSNPN, CDR2 SVGIG, per germline (reference sequence). V gave up 6 bases and J gave up 7 bases; unmatched junction bases: 12. The CDR3 runs to 13 residues. CDR3 protein: CACSRREAGEQYF. The CDR3 region has the DNA TGTGCCTGCTCGCGGCGGGAAGCGGGAGAGCAGTACTTC. The whole variable domain, remainder taken from reference TRBV30 and TRBJ2-7, is SQTIHQWPATLVQPVGSPLSLECTVEGTSNPNLYWYRQAAGRGLQLLFYSVGIGQISSEVPQNLSASRPQDRQFILSSKKLLLSDSGFYLCACSRREAGEQYFGPGTRLTVT.

This clonotype was seen many times. The chain recombines TRBV5-1 with TRBJ2-1, with 10 bases identical to TRBD1. The trim removed 4 bases at V and 2 bases at J, leaving 6 bases unmatched. This CDR3 is built from 16 residues. CDR1 is SGHRS, CDR2 YFSETQ, per germline. CDR3 DNA: TGCGCCAGCAGCGTTCGACAGGGGGCCGCCTACAATGAGCAGTTCTTC. It encodes CASSVRQGAAYNEQFF. The full variable domain, in which reference TRBV5-1 and TRBJ2-1 provide the parts outside the CDR3, is KAGVTQTPRYLIKTRGQQVTLSCSPISGHRSVSWYQQTPGQGLQFLFEYFSETQRNKGNFPGRFSGRQFSNSRSEMNVSTLELGDSALYLCASSVRQGAAYNEQFFGPGTRLTVL.